This TCR beta chain was documented in a study of T cell changes during pregnancy in multiple sclerosis. Only one count was recorded for this clone. This CDR3 comprises 14 residues. CDR1 LNHNV and CDR2 YYDKDF come from the germline V gene (reference sequence). V gave up 2 bases and J gave up 3 bases, with 10 bases separating them. The table came from immunoSEQ multiplex PCR; TCRdb's copy has only in-frame clones and leaves some out. The table has around 52,000 clones, 87% seen once. The sequence was collected from a human donor whose cells served as feeder cells for cultures in a pregnancy study. The sequenced sample was peripheral blood from another person, used as feeder cells. This sequence joins TRBV15 and TRBJ2-5; TRBD2 is a possible D gene (6 bases). In DNA form, the CDR3 reads TGTGCCACCAGCAGAAAATCGGGGGAAGAGACCCAGTACTTC. Its protein product is CATSRKSGEETQYF. Full variable domain (rest looked up from reference TRBV15 and TRBJ2-5): DAMVIQNPRYQVTQFGKPVTLSCSQTLNHNVMYWYQQKSSQAPKLLFHYYDKDFNNEADTPDNFQSRRPNTSFCFLDIRSPGLGDTAMYLCATSRKSGEETQYFGPGTRLLVL.